Below are 21 T cell receptor beta chains sequenced from a single sample in a study of T cell changes during pregnancy in multiple sclerosis. Libraries were prepared by immunoSEQ multiplex PCR; TCRdb keeps only in-frame clonotypes and omits some of them. The sample yields tens of thousands of clones, 88% seen once. The sample in question was CD8+ T cells from peripheral blood mononuclear cells, obtained after pregnancy. Source of these receptors: a female donor in good health, enrolled as a control in a pregnancy study.

The V call is TRBV7-2, the J call TRBJ2-7; D unresolved. The CDR3 runs to 12 residues. V shed 5 bases and J shed 0 bases, with 5 bases lying between them. CDR1 SGHTA and CDR2 FQGNSA come from the germline V gene. CDR3 loop: CASSPHSYEQYF. The CDR3 DNA reads TGTGCCAGCAGCCCCCACTCCTACGAGCAGTACTTC.

The genes are TRBV27 and TRBJ1-4; TRBD1 aligns across 9 bases. Trimming cost V 5 bases and J 8 bases; bases outside gene matches: 6. CDR1 is MNHEY, CDR2 SMNVEV, per germline (reference sequence). The length of the CDR3 is 14 residues. CDR3 sequence: CASSPGQGREKLFF. The CDR3, as DNA: TGTGCCAGCAGTCCGGGACAGGGTCGGGAAAAACTGTTTTTT. Combining the CDR3 with reference TRBV27 and TRBJ1-4 gives the whole variable domain EAQVTQNPRYLITVTGKKLTVTCSQNMNHEYMSWYRQDPGLGLRQIYYSMNVEVTDKGDVPEGYKVSRKEKRNFPLILESPSPNQTSLYFCASSPGQGREKLFFGSGTQLSVL.

The rearrangement uses TRBV4-3 and TRBJ1-3; D is undetermined. V lost 0 bases, J lost 4 bases, and 7 bases lay in between. The germline V gene has CDR1 LGHNA and CDR2 YSLEER. This CDR3 has 14 residues. In DNA form, the CDR3 reads TGCGCCAGCAGCCAAGATACGGTCGGAAACACCATATATTTT. Translation gives CASSQDTVGNTIYF.

The V gene is TRBV27, the J gene TRBJ2-3; D not certain. Germline lookup yields CDR1 MNHEY and CDR2 SMNVEV (reference sequence). V lost 7 bases and J lost 2, with 7 bases in between. This CDR3 region has 12 residues. The CDR3 sequence is CASTPSTDTQYF. The CDR3 DNA reads as TGTGCCAGCACCCCTTCCACAGATACGCAGTATTTT.

The chain combines TRBV27 with TRBJ2-5; weak D call: TRBD1 (6 bases). CDR3 length equals 12 residues. V lost 8 bases to trimming and J lost 5 bases, with 12 bases between them. The germline CDR1 and CDR2 sequences are MNHEY and SMNVEV (reference sequence). The CDR3 loop is CASEWGQETQYF. Here the CDR3 DNA reads TGTGCCAGCGAGTGGGGGCAGGAGACCCAGTACTTC.

The V gene is TRBV5-6, the J gene TRBJ2-7; weak D call: TRBD1 (6 bases). CDR3 length: 13 amino acids. Germline CDR1 SGHDT, CDR2 YYEEEE. Deletions cut 3 bases from V and 2 bases from J, with 9 bases between. Written as DNA, the CDR3 is TGTGCCAGCAGCTCAGGGACACCCTACGAGCAGTACTTC. Residues: CASSSGTPYEQYF.

CDR3 DNA: TGTGCCAGCAAACAGGGTGTCCCTGGTGTGACAGATACGCAGTATTTT. Translated, it gives CASKQGVPGVTDTQYF. The rearrangement links TRBV6-6 to TRBJ2-3, with D tentatively TRBD1 (6 bases). V lost 7 bases to trimming and J lost 3 bases, with 20 bases between them. The V gene's germline CDR1 is MNHNY and CDR2 SVGAGI (reference sequence). This CDR3 has 16 amino acids.

The rearrangement joins TRBV5-6 to TRBJ2-5, with D unclear. The CDR3 sequence is 13 residues long. In germline, CDR1 is SGHDT, CDR2 YYEEEE. V lost 0 bases and J 3 bases, leaving 6 bases between the germline ends. CDR3 sequence (DNA): TGTGCCAGCAGCTTGGACCCAGAAGAGACCCAGTACTTC. Its translation is CASSLDPEETQYF.

The rearrangement joins TRBV2 to TRBJ2-1; tentatively, D is TRBD2 (5 bases). Trimming took off 4 bases at V and 7 bases at J, with 11 bases between the two ends. Germline CDR1 and CDR2: SNHLY and FYNNEI. This CDR3 spans 13 amino acids. The CDR3 sequence is CASSVWTPNEQFF. The CDR3 DNA sequence: TGTGCCAGCAGTGTATGGACTCCAAATGAGCAGTTCTTC.

The V call is TRBV19, the J call TRBJ1-1; D call uncertain. This CDR3 comprises 13 residues. Germline CDR1 and CDR2: LNHDA and SQIVND (reference sequence). Trimming took 5 bases from V and 4 from J, leaving 11 bases between them. CDR3 region: CASSYGGSTEAFF. The CDR3 DNA follows: TGTGCCAGTAGTTACGGAGGTTCCACTGAAGCTTTCTTT.

J is TRBJ2-1 and V is TRBV4-1; TRBD2 matches 10 bases. Germline trimming cut 2 bases from V and 1 base from J; bases unmatched to any gene: 8. The germline V gene has CDR1 MGHRA and CDR2 YSYEKL. This CDR3 has 18 amino acids. As DNA, the CDR3 is TGCGCCAGCAGCCAAAGAGCCGCTAGCGGGGGTTCCTACAATGAGCAGTTCTTC. It codes for CASSQRAASGGSYNEQFF.

This clone was recorded a few times. The chain uses TRBV5-1 and TRBJ2-5, with D tentatively TRBD2 (6 bases). This CDR3 is 17 amino acids long. Germline V gene data show CDR1 as SGHRS and CDR2 as YFSETQ. Trimming left V 2 bases short and J 5 bases short, with 22 bases between. The CDR3 region is CASSFGDESGSGETQYF. The CDR3 DNA reads as TGCGCCAGCAGCTTTGGGGATGAGTCGGGAAGCGGGGAGACCCAGTACTTC.

The chain couples TRBV6-5 to TRBJ1-3; D possibly corresponds to TRBD1 (5 bases). V was clipped by 6 bases and J by 7 bases, with 10 bases between them. CDR1 and CDR2 from the germline V gene are MNHEY and SVGAGI. The CDR3 runs 12 residues. The CDR3 coding sequence is TGTGCCAGCAGCGAAGACAGCAACACCATATATTTT. The encoded protein is CASSEDSNTIYF.

The J gene is TRBJ2-1, the V gene TRBV6-4, with D perhaps TRBD1 (6 bases). This CDR3 is built from 15 residues. The germline CDR1 and CDR2 sequences are MRHNA and SNTAGT. V was pared by 6 bases and J by 4 bases, with 16 bases between. DNA of the CDR3: TGTGCCAGCAGCCCAGGACAGAGAGATTACAATGAGCAGTTCTTC. Its protein is CASSPGQRDYNEQFF.

The chain combines TRBV5-1 with TRBJ2-5; weak D call: TRBD1 (5 bases). Germline CDR1 SGHRS, CDR2 YFSETQ. The CDR3 extends over 14 amino acids. Trimming removed 0 bases from V and 1 base from J, with 7 bases in between. This chain's CDR3 is CASSLEGSQETQYF. DNA for the CDR3: TGCGCCAGCAGCTTGGAGGGGTCCCAAGAGACCCAGTACTTC.

This chain joins TRBV11-2 and TRBJ1-1, with 10 bases identical to TRBD1. CDR3 length: 13 residues. V lost 8 bases and J lost 8; bases outside the gene matches: 8. Germline V gene lookup returns CDR1 SGHAT and CDR2 FQNNGV. CDR3 protein: CASHHPGQGEAFF. DNA for the CDR3: TGTGCCAGCCACCATCCGGGACAGGGGGAAGCTTTCTTT.

This clone was counted once. The chain is built from TRBV4-1 and TRBJ2-1; possible D gene TRBD1, 6 bases. The V end was cut by 0 bases, the J end by 6 bases, with 9 bases between. CDR3 length: 14 amino acids. CDR1 MGHRA and CDR2 YSYEKL come from the germline V gene. CDR3 amino acids: CASSQDFRGNEQFF. In nucleotides, the CDR3 is TGCGCCAGCAGCCAAGATTTCAGGGGCAATGAGCAGTTCTTC.

The chain combines TRBV4-1 with TRBJ2-2; 7 positions match TRBD1. CDR3 size: 17 residues. Germline CDR1 and CDR2: MGHRA and YSYEKL. The V segment lost 0 bases and the J segment 4 bases; nucleotides outside the gene matches: 8. CDR3 protein: CASSQDPGQTGTGELFF. Written as DNA, the CDR3 is TGCGCCAGCAGCCAAGATCCGGGACAGACGGGCACCGGGGAGCTGTTTTTT.

The rearrangement uses TRBV29-1 and TRBJ2-7; maybe TRBD1 (6 bases). From germline, CDR1 is SQVTM and CDR2 ANQGSEA. The ends were cut back, 7 bases at V and 3 bases at J, with 13 bases in the middle. The CDR3 is 12 amino acids. The CDR3, as DNA: TGCAGCGCCGGGACACGGGTCTACGAGCAGTACTTC. It encodes CSAGTRVYEQYF.

CDR3 loop: CASSLQGSYNSPLHF. The CDR3 nucleotides read TGTGCCAGCAGTTTGCAGGGCTCCTATAATTCACCCCTCCACTTT. The chain links TRBV27 to TRBJ1-6; D might be TRBD1 (5 bases). The CDR3 sequence is 15 residues long. From germline, CDR1 is MNHEY and CDR2 SMNVEV (reference sequence). V was cut by 3 bases and J by 0 bases, with 6 bases left in between.

This clone was seen a handful of times. The chain combines TRBV7-9 with TRBJ1-1; D is undetermined. Per germline, CDR1 SEHNR and CDR2 FQNEAQ (reference sequence). The V gene lost 8 bases and the J gene lost 5 bases, with 9 bases spanning the gap. CDR3 length: 11 amino acids. CDR3 amino acids: CASSHGTEAFF. CDR3 in DNA: TGTGCCAGCTCTCACGGGACTGAAGCTTTCTTT.